This T cell receptor beta chain was obtained from a study of T cells in Graves' hyperthyroidism and ophthalmopathy (dated by TCRdb to about 2019). As for the study more broadly: Peripheral blood samples were taken at the time of initial diagnosis, prior to any treatment. The paper reports TCR Vbeta CDR3 sequencing of 140 or so peripheral blood samples: around 41 ophthalmopathy, fewer than 80 hyperthyroidism and about 17 progressor patients. A discovery cohort of around 98 patients, fewer than 50 with Graves' ophthalmopathy and under 60 with stable Graves' hyperthyroidism, was used to find distinguishing TCR V-J signatures. The study also compared thyroid tissue and blood T-cell repertoires from 5 to 7 Graves' hyperthyroidism patients. Once sampling was done, hyperthyroidism patients were given methimazole at a starting dose of 30 mg daily, whereas ophthalmopathy patients were given high-dose intravenous methylprednisolone. The roughly 90 discovery patients were divided at random into training and test sets in a 7:3 ratio. Prospective prediction of ophthalmopathy was tested in an independent validation cohort consisting of 18 hyperthyroidism patients and 15 to 17 patients who later progressed to ophthalmopathy. General findings and caveats noted by the study authors: No statistical method was used to fix the sample size in advance, and group allocation was not hidden from the investigators. Ophthalmopathy was separated from stable hyperthyroidism by a 13 V-J signature model, with approximately 86% sensitivity and approximately 81% specificity obtained in cross-validation and 80%/75% obtained in testing. Most expanded thyroid clonotypes (frequency above 0.001) were also detected in blood, suggesting blood repertoires may reflect thyroid immune responses. During validation, the model predicted progression to ophthalmopathy a median of around six months ahead of onset, with more than 60% sensitivity and roughly 72% specificity.

Turning to this clonotype: Its antigen specificity is not known. No clone much larger than this one lies a single base away; base qualities are absent.

In the ophthalmopathy patients, disease was moderately to severely active, with a Clinical Activity Score of 3 or more, a NOSPECS grade of 4 or more, and a duration of less than 3 months. Any patient with an uncontrolled infection, another autoimmune disease, pregnancy or lactation was excluded. Diagnoses relied on clinical symptoms, serum thyroxine and TRAb, thyroid ultrasound and orbital computed tomography. Ficoll-Paque density gradient centrifugation was used to isolate PBMCs from 8 to 10 ml of fresh peripheral blood. Total RNA was extracted with Trizol reagent, and quality was checked on an Agilent 2100 Bioanalyzer. CDR1 and CDR2 are read off the germline V gene (reference sequence) as GTSNPN and SVGIG. The CDR3 runs 14 residues from the cysteine to the phenylalanine. Left in the record is the CDR3 DNA by itself, 42 bases read in frame from the first base. TCR beta CDR3 regions were amplified from RNA transcripts. The first round of RT-PCR for the TCR CDR3 was performed with the HTBI primer set and the Qiagen OneStep RT-PCR kit. Libraries were constructed in a second round of multiplex PCR, after which size selection and purification were carried out. Sequencing of the libraries was done on an Illumina HiSeq2000 using paired-end 100 bp reads. Concerning the study's data processing: SOAPnuke was used to process the raw data, with reads discarded if the reads contained adapters or uncalled bases, had a mean Phred below 15, or lacked an exact constant-primer or identifier match. COPE v1.2.5 was used to merge high-quality paired reads, and clonotypes were defined as unique nucleotide sequences. MiTCR v1.1 was used to align clonotypes to the IMGT TRBV, TRBD and TRBJ reference segments. The analysis was restricted to V-J combinations with a frequency above 0.0001, which together covered 99% to 99.2% of the repertoires. A TCS score was defined as the ratio between F50 (clonal expansion) and ExV (chaos), using BLOSUM62-based TCRdist between CDR3 peptides within each V-J. Welch's t-statistics and random forest reduced some 510 V-J features to 10 to 15, which were used in a naive Bayes classifier (R e1071). Using fastp trimming at Q25 and MiXCR clonotype assembly, TCRdb reanalyzed the public sequencing data and kept in-frame beta chains. One record per CDR3 amino acid sequence lists the most common genes and DNA. The V and J calls come from TCRdb's annotation, not from the publication. Recorded for this sample are under 550,000 distinct CDR3 sequences; 15% to 20% of them occurred a single time. Jointly, the top ten make up over 45% of the sample.

This receptor chain uses TRBV30 and TRBJ2-6, with the D gene too uncertain to name. This TCR was sampled from a man aged 40-49 years with Graves' ophthalmopathy. The specimen was blood. The CDR3 is CANSLSSGANVLTF. The nucleotide sequence is TGTGCAAACAGTTTAAGCTCTGGGGCCAACGTCCTGACTTTC.